These 8 T cell receptor beta chains share one sample of origin, sequenced in a study of cytomegalovirus exposure and HLA in healthy donors (dated by TCRdb to 2016 to 2017). The library was prepared using the immunoSEQ multiplex PCR assay. For the multiplex PCR, a mixture combining 60 forward primers for TCR Vbeta segments and 13 reverse primers for TCR Jbeta segments was used. What TCRdb holds here is the immuneACCESS table cut down to in-frame rearrangements. Part of the clones is not present; checked against another copy, under half of the missing clones reflect an unresolved V gene, and the others are unexplained. The sample table shows approximately 150,000 clones, and approximately 80% are seen once. The ten largest make up roughly an eighth of the sample. The sequencing input was PBMCs. These receptors originate from a woman aged 40 to 50 in good health and CMV-seronegative.

The genes are TRBV29-1 and TRBJ2-7, with TRBD1 identical over 7 bases. The CDR3 has 12 amino acids. CDR1 SQVTM and CDR2 ANQGSEA come from the germline V gene. V lost 1 base and J lost 6; bases outside the gene matches: 3. The CDR3 DNA follows: TGCAGCGTTGAAGGTGACAGGGTCGAGCAGTACTTC. Amino acids: CSVEGDRVEQYF.

This chain links TRBV10-3 with TRBJ1-5; 8 bases fit TRBD1. Germline values: CDR1 ENHRY, CDR2 SYGVKD. This CDR3 comprises 15 residues. The V segment lost 3 bases and the J segment 9 bases; nucleotides outside the gene matches: 10. This chain's CDR3 is CAISDGSTGAGPQHF. CDR3 in DNA: TGTGCCATCAGTGACGGGTCGACAGGGGCCGGGCCCCAGCATTTT.

This clone has a handful of counts. The rearrangement links TRBV27 to TRBJ2-1; D perhaps matches TRBD2 (6 bases). The CDR3 is 11 residues long. Trimming removed 5 bases at V and 9 bases at J, with 8 bases between. The germline V gene has CDR1 MNHEY and CDR2 SMNVEV (reference sequence). The CDR3 DNA sequence: TGTGCCAGCAGTCCCGGGAGTGAGCAGTTCTTC. Amino acid sequence: CASSPGSEQFF.

The chain employs TRBV7-8 and TRBJ2-7; 12 bases fit TRBD2. Germline values: CDR1 SGHVS, CDR2 FQNEAQ. V gave up 2 bases and J gave up 6 bases; unmatched junction bases: 14. The CDR3 sequence is 18 residues long. The CDR3 here is CASSLFLAGGLSIVEQYF. In nucleotides, the CDR3 is TGTGCCAGCAGCTTATTCCTAGCGGGAGGGCTTAGCATAGTCGAGCAGTACTTC.

The chain employs TRBV6-5 and TRBJ2-7; 8 bases map to TRBD1. The CDR3 spans 14 residues. The V gene end was trimmed by 4 bases and the J gene end by 6 bases; junction bases not matched to a gene: 8. The germline CDR1 and CDR2 sequences are MNHEY and SVGAGI. Here the CDR3 DNA reads TGTGCCAGCAGTTCCCAGGGGGCGCGGGTCGAGCAGTACTTC. It encodes CASSSQGARVEQYF.

This CDR3 is CASSFGHRGGIKNIQYF. As DNA, the CDR3 is TGTGCCAGCAGTTTTGGTCACAGGGGGGGCATTAAAAACATTCAGTACTTC. The J gene is TRBJ2-4, the V gene TRBV28, with TRBD1 as a possible D gene (8 bases). The CDR3 is 17 amino acids. Trimming removed 3 bases at V and 4 bases at J, with 19 bases between. The germline CDR1 and CDR2 sequences are MDHEN and SYDVKM.

This clone was seen only a few times. This chain joins TRBV7-8 and TRBJ2-2, with D hard to call. The germline V gene encodes CDR1 SGHVS and CDR2 FQNEAQ. CDR3 length: 16 residues. The germline V and J ends were trimmed by 5 bases and 1 base, with 14 bases remaining between them. The CDR3 region is CASSPVPSQNTGELFF. The DNA of the CDR3 is TGTGCCAGCAGCCCCGTCCCTTCACAGAACACCGGGGAGCTGTTTTTT.

This chain links TRBV7-2 with TRBJ2-7; 9 positions agree with TRBD1. Germline CDR1 and CDR2: SGHTA and FQGNSA. The CDR3 loop spans 14 amino acids. The trim removed 4 bases at V and 3 bases at J, leaving 4 bases unmatched. The CDR3 DNA is TGTGCCAGCAGCTCCGGGACAGGGCTCTACGAGCAGTACTTC. It yields the protein CASSSGTGLYEQYF.